Listed below are T cell receptor beta chains from one sample, sequenced in a study of CD8 T cells in Susac syndrome. In TCRdb, the immunoSEQ multiplex PCR reads were re-called with MiXCR into one record per CDR3 protein. The sample shows roughly 150,000 distinct CDR3 sequences, approximately 94% of them seen only once. Sequenced sample: CD4+ T cells from PBMCs. The source of these receptors is a human donor with multiple sclerosis. Each CDR3 is given with its conserved first and last residue. Fields, in order: clone size, D gene, V gene, J gene, CDR3 DNA, CDR3 protein. The D gene is left open where the match is weak. Clone size is given for some rows only: seen once, a few or many times, or a class if the clone is expanded.

size: .; D: .; V: TRBV20-1; J: TRBJ2-3; DNA: TGCAGTGCGAGTAAGGGTTACACAGATACGCAGTATTTT; CDR3: CSASKGYTDTQYF
size: .; D: .; V: TRBV15; J: TRBJ1-5; DNA: TGTGCCACCAGTGAGCTAGGGGCTGGCAATCAGCCCCAGCATTTT; CDR3: CATSELGAGNQPQHF
size: .; D: TRBD1; V: TRBV24-1; J: TRBJ1-1; DNA: TGTGCCACCAGTTTGACAGGGGAAGTTGAAGCTTTCTTT; CDR3: CATSLTGEVEAFF
size: .; D: TRBD1; V: TRBV19; J: TRBJ1-1; DNA: TGTGCCAGTAGTATGACAAACCGGGACAGGGGCTTAACGTTAGTCGGCGGCACTGAAGCTTTCTTT; CDR3: CASSMTNRDRGLTLVGGTEAFF
size: .; D: .; V: TRBV7-3; J: TRBJ1-1; DNA: TGTGCCAGCAGCTTAATGAGTGTCAGGGAAAGCACTGAAGCTTTCTTT; CDR3: CASSLMSVRESTEAFF
size: once; D: .; V: TRBV5-4; J: TRBJ2-2; DNA: TGTGCCAGCAGCTTGGGCGAGGGCGAGGGGGAGCTGTTTTTT; CDR3: CASSLGEGEGELFF
size: few; D: .; V: TRBV6-2/TRBV6-3; J: TRBJ2-5; DNA: TGTGCCAGCACCTCCGTCGGAGAGACCCAGTACTTC; CDR3: CASTSVGETQYF
size: once; D: .; V: TRBV5-1; J: TRBJ2-7; DNA: TGCGCCAGCAGCTTGTCTCCAGGCATTTTGGCCGACGAGCAGTACTTC; CDR3: CASSLSPGILADEQYF
size: few; D: .; V: TRBV19; J: TRBJ1-2; DNA: TGTGCCAGTAGTATATCAGAGGTAGAGGGCTACACCTTC; CDR3: CASSISEVEGYTF
size: .; D: .; V: TRBV6-5; J: TRBJ1-5; DNA: TGTGCCAGCAGTTACAATCCCACAAAATACGGCGATCAGCCCCAGCATTTT; CDR3: CASSYNPTKYGDQPQHF
size: .; D: .; V: TRBV12-3/TRBV12-4; J: TRBJ2-7; DNA: TGTGCCAGCAGTATATCCCGGGACACATCGAGGTACTTC; CDR3: CASSISRDTSRYF
size: .; D: TRBD1; V: TRBV6-6; J: TRBJ1-2; DNA: TGTGCCAGCAGTTACCAGACAGGGTCGGGTGGCTACACCTTC; CDR3: CASSYQTGSGGYTF
size: .; D: .; V: TRBV7-9; J: TRBJ1-2; DNA: TGTGCCAGCAGCTACGACAGAAGCTATGGCTACACCTTC; CDR3: CASSYDRSYGYTF
size: .; D: TRBD2; V: TRBV12-3/TRBV12-4; J: TRBJ2-3; DNA: TGTGCCAGCAGTTCTAGCGGGAGCGGGGCAGATACGCAGTATTTT; CDR3: CASSSSGSGADTQYF
size: .; D: .; V: TRBV28; J: TRBJ1-4; DNA: TGTGCCAGCAGCTGGGAATTGTTGGGTGAAAAACTGTTTTTT; CDR3: CASSWELLGEKLFF
size: .; D: .; V: TRBV27; J: TRBJ1-3; DNA: TGTGCCAGCAGTTCACAGGGTTATGCTGGAAACACCATATATTTT; CDR3: CASSSQGYAGNTIYF
size: once; D: .; V: TRBV24-1; J: TRBJ2-1; DNA: TGTGCCACCATTCTCCTTTTTCTCAGGAGAAACAATGAGCAGTTCTTC; CDR3: CATILLFLRRNNEQFF
size: .; D: .; V: TRBV6-5; J: TRBJ1-1; DNA: TGTGCCAGCAGTAGGTACAGCGAGAACACTGAAGCTTTCTTT; CDR3: CASSRYSENTEAFF
size: .; D: .; V: TRBV3-1; J: TRBJ2-1; DNA: TGTGCCAGCAGCCCCACTGGCGGGGTCTACAATGAGCAGTTCTTC; CDR3: CASSPTGGVYNEQFF
size: .; D: .; V: TRBV29-1; J: TRBJ1-2; DNA: TGCAGCGTTATAACGGGGCGGTATGGCTACACCTTC; CDR3: CSVITGRYGYTF
size: .; D: TRBD2; V: TRBV7-2; J: TRBJ2-3; DNA: TGTGCCAGTGGGGGGCGACTAGCGCCGGATACGCAGTATTTT; CDR3: CASGGRLAPDTQYF
size: .; D: .; V: TRBV3-1; J: TRBJ2-4; DNA: TGTGCCAGCAGCCCCCGCGGGGACATTCAGTACTTC; CDR3: CASSPRGDIQYF
size: .; D: .; V: TRBV27; J: TRBJ2-3; DNA: TGTGCCAGCAGTTTTCTCGACGTAGGATATACGCAGTATTTT; CDR3: CASSFLDVGYTQYF
size: .; D: .; V: TRBV19; J: TRBJ2-2; DNA: TGTGCCAGTAGTATAGAAAGGGGGGACACCGGGGAGCTGTTTTTT; CDR3: CASSIERGDTGELFF
size: .; D: TRBD1; V: TRBV4-1; J: TRBJ2-7; DNA: TGCGCCAGCAGCCTAACGTACTCCGGGACAGAAGGCTCCTACGAGCAGTACTTC; CDR3: CASSLTYSGTEGSYEQYF